Many counts were recorded for the clone carrying this T cell receptor beta chain. What it recognizes is unknown. This specimen comes from a study of prognosis after radiotherapy for stage I lung cancer. Looking at the study overall: Operability status for all non-small cell lung cancer patients was recorded as medically inoperable. Study-wide results and caveats: Patients who developed distant metastases had lower Shannon entropy after stereotactic body radiation therapy.

The V gene's germline CDR1 is SGHTA and CDR2 FQGNSA. V lost 1 base and J 2 bases, leaving 12 bases between the germline ends. The CDR3 consists of 15 residues. The authors amplified TCR beta CDR3 from genomic DNA using two-round multiplex PCR. Every TRBV and TRBJ gene had its own specific primer in first-round PCR. MiXCR, applied by TCRdb to the multiplex PCR reads, yields one record per CDR3 protein. Of around 18,000 distinct CDR3 sequences in the sample, over 25% were seen once. Each of two time points yielded six milliliters of peripheral venous blood. This material consisted of PBMCs, taken before or after stereotactic body radiation therapy (not recorded which). The rearrangement uses TRBV7-2 and TRBJ2-7; D possibly uses TRBD1 or TRBD2 (6 bases each). This sequence originates from a donor over 45 with non-small cell lung cancer. The CDR3 protein is CASSLDGGLTYEQYF. The CDR3 region has the DNA TGTGCCAGCAGCTTAGACGGGGGCCTGACCTACGAGCAGTACTTC. The full variable domain, rest sourced from reference TRBV7-2 and TRBJ2-7, is GAGVSQSPSNKVTEKGKDVELRCDPISGHTALYWYRQSLGQGLEFLIYFQGNSAPDKSGLPSDRFSAERTGGSVSTLTIQRTQQEDSAVYLCASSLDGGLTYEQYFGPGTRLTVT.